This T cell receptor (beta chain) comes out of a study of cytomegalovirus exposure and HLA in healthy donors (TCRdb year 2017). About the investigation overall: An earlier analysis of roughly 610 of the donors reported approximately 260 Gb of sequence data and around 120 million unique TCR beta sequences obtained from around 170 million T cells. Among the roughly 380 genotyped donors, approximately 77% belonged to the genetic ancestry cluster associated with self-reported Caucasian donors. A later analysis re-examined previously published TCR beta repertoires from more than 550 donors and added high-resolution HLA genotyping to investigate patterns of TCR occurrence. Every repertoire in the discovery cohort had been generated on one and the same sequencing platform. To predict cytomegalovirus infection status, the study combined high-throughput TCR immunosequencing, statistical association of individual TCRs with disease status, and machine learning. The study was designed to test whether signatures of past pathogen exposure could be identified by cataloging public T cell receptors. Rather than drawing on any new phenotypic data, the later analysis identified candidate immune exposures from TCR beta sequences and the way those sequences occurred across donors. Donor age, sex, ethnicity and CMV serostatus were collected together with the repertoire data. A separate validation cohort of 100 to 150 different subjects was used in addition to the roughly 720-subject first cohort. The number of donors typed differed by locus, with roughly 629-640 for A, B, C, DRB1 and DQB1, 522 for DQA1, 600 to 610 for DPA1, and around 460 for DPB1. The study used immunosequencing to profile the T cell repertoires of more than 650 subjects and linked those repertoires to cytomegalovirus serostatus. About 5 DR-DQ haplotypes were handled as single units for association and clustering, since linkage in the cohort was strong. To decide whether each TCR beta V gene segment behaved as functional or pseudogenic, an earlier analysis of nearly 600 of the donors relied on high-throughput TCR beta sequencing. An early release that covered 500 to 800 HLA-typed donors contained about 290 gigabases of sequencing data and tens of millions of unique TCR sequences. Across around 400 genotyped donors of the cohort, an average of approximately 220,000 unique TCR beta nucleotide sequences per donor were sequenced, and roughly 17% of those sequences were non-productive. HLA typing covered class I and class II loci at four-digit resolution. In a later genetic analysis, genome-wide SNP genotypes for 398 of the 666 donors were used, and that subset was treated as a discovery cohort.

The study at large found these results: Correlated functional status among segregating V segments might be attributable to linkage disequilibrium, but an unknown experimental factor could not be ruled out. The authors suggested that the approach could potentially be generalized to other disease states and immunological phenotypes. The classifier was reported to diagnose cytomegalovirus status with high specificity and sensitivity in both the original and validation cohorts. This cohort had only TCR beta chains sequenced, and the lack of alpha or paired-chain data limited which features could be detected. A total of 150 or so TCR beta chains were listed by the study as associated with cytomegalovirus. In a later analysis, HLA-associated TCR beta chains were found to be more clonally expanded and to have lower generation probabilities than equally common non-associated chains. A later analysis found that TCR association rates varied across HLA loci, with DRB1 alleles showing the most associated TCRs and HLA-C alleles the fewest. A few of the identified cytomegalovirus-associated TCR beta chains were confirmed in vitro to be specific for cytomegalovirus antigens. While some public TCRs were present in many individuals, most TCR sequences turned up only very rarely across donors. An earlier analysis of approximately 530 of the donors showed that most TCR beta V segments appeared in productive rearrangements either about 90% or about 30% of the time, which broadly matched IMGT annotations. A group of highly shared sequence variants was considered likely to be a technical artifact of the sequencing pipeline. Some IMGT-functional V segments, including TRBV6-2 and TRBV6-3, could not be told apart with the 87-base-pair reads, so those segments were excluded. In a later analysis, several top co-occurrence clusters were reported to appear linked to parvovirus B19, influenza, CMV and Epstein-Barr virus. The presence/absence analyses assumed that sequencing depth was roughly uniform across donors, and that assumption may not be true. V-gene and J-gene trimming of TCR beta chains was associated with a missense DCLRE1C variant in a later genetic analysis, and the association was replicated in an independent cohort. Most CMV-associated TCR beta chains appeared to be HLA-restricted in a later analysis, and the HLA associations seemed to be driven largely by CMV exposure. A further reported finding was that TCR beta sequences accurately predicted the HLA-A and HLA-B alleles for most subjects in the first cohort. Assigning TCR associations to individual alleles was difficult when HLA alleles, especially DR and DQ, strongly co-occurred. Because HLA typing was missing for some donors at each locus, association tests included only the typed subset. Compared with the 666-donor mean, donors in an Asian-associated ancestry cluster had fewer N-insertions in productive TCRs, according to a later genetic analysis. For the cohort, immune exposure information was limited to CMV serostatus. Because counts were too low, some 17 rarely observed V segments, including chromosome 9 orphons, were excluded from the earlier analysis of some 590 of the donors. At a false discovery rate of 0.05, a later analysis linked around 15,000 TCR beta sequences to specific HLA alleles.

The CDR3 has 13 amino acids, counting the end cysteine and phenylalanine. The read is trimmed to its CDR3 DNA, 39 bases read in frame from base 1. V drops 0 bases and J drops 5 bases, leaving 9 bases in between. Based on the germline V gene (reference sequence), the CDR1 and CDR2 sequences are GTSNPN and SVGIG. Worth noting for this clone: Its antigen is unknown.

The cohort comprised more than 550 healthy bone marrow donors. At the time of sampling, every cohort member was nominally healthy, though immune exposures that went unrecorded were likely present. The donor tested CMV seronegative, placing the donor among the 350 or so seronegative members of the cohort. Every donor gave a peripheral blood sample, and the peripheral blood mononuclear cells from that sample were used for TCR beta sequencing. The Qiagen DNeasy Blood Extraction Kit was used to extract genomic DNA from the blood cell samples. The method was the immunoSEQ multiplex PCR assay. For the multiplex PCR, a mixture combining 60 forward primers for TCR Vbeta segments and 13 reverse primers for TCR Jbeta segments was used. A multiplex PCR assay on genomic DNA amplified the CDR3 region of rearranged TCR beta genes. The amplified TCR beta libraries were sequenced on the Illumina HiSeq System as 87-base-pair reads. From the authors' description of their analysis: In a later analysis, some 80 million unique TCR beta chains were counted across the roughly 700 repertoires, and around 10 million of these chains were shared by at least two donors. A nearest-neighbor algorithm error-corrected the raw reads and collapsed the reads into unique sequences, merging closely related sequences to remove PCR and sequencing errors. Alignment of CDR3 sequences to IMGT reference sequences was used to assign V, D and J gene segments. For a sequence to be retained, at least a six-nucleotide match to both a V gene segment and a J gene segment was required. A rearrangement counted as productive if the CDR3 had no stop codons and remained in frame with V and J, and every other rearrangement counted as non-productive. CDR3 was defined according to IMGT convention as the region running from the second conserved V-encoded cysteine to the conserved J-encoded phenylalanine. The earlier analysis of more than 450 of the donors excluded sequences that lacked an unambiguous match to a single V gene segment. In an earlier analysis of more than 500 of the donors, a V segment was called functional when productive rearrangements were above 56.7%, and segregating when the standard deviation between donors exceeded 5%. A statistical classification framework was developed to diagnose cytomegalovirus status using the catalog of TCR beta chain sequences. In a later analysis, TCR nucleotide sequences were compared against IMGT/GENE-DB human TR gene sequences so that V and J genes could be assigned. A later analysis assigned CDR3 sequences and most-parsimonious VDJ recombination scenarios with the TCRdist pipeline. A later analysis defined each TCR beta chain by its CDR3 amino acid sequence plus V-gene family, and excluded reads lacking a unique V-gene family. As a way to deal with suspected cross-contamination and a sequencing artifact, a later analysis dropped approximately 570 nucleotide sequences that were highly shared and had low generation probability. A later analysis calculated a clonal expansion index for each public chain from normalized within-repertoire ranks of inferred template counts. A later analysis computed generation probabilities with a VDJ recombination model fitted to out-of-frame rearrangements, and checked the results against IGoR. In a later analysis, hypergeometric tests were used to score TCR-TCR, TCR-HLA and TCR-CMV co-occurrence, with a repertoire-size bias correction applied to TCR pairs. To estimate false discovery rates, a later analysis permuted the HLA or CMV assignments 20 times. In a later analysis, co-occurring TCRs were grouped using DBSCAN, and TCRdist sequence similarity was added for clustering within HLA-allele-positive subsets. Repertoires with fewer than 30,000 or more than 120,000 public chains, plus five repertoires with anomalous nucleotide sharing, were excluded from co-occurrence clustering. In TCRdb, the immuneACCESS table is reduced to in-frame sequences with V and J assigned. These tables do not hold every clone; where another copy was compared, an unresolved V gene accounts for under half, and the others remain unexplained. V, J and clone size are those of that table, while D and trimming were read from the DNA. The record for this sample contains 200,000 or so clones. The top ten constitute roughly 0.74% of the sample.

Sequencing was carried out using PBMCs. This sequence was found in a boy younger than 18 in good health and CMV-seronegative. This receptor chain uses TRBV30 and TRBJ2-3, with a tentative D gene TRBD1 over 5 matching bases. The DNA sequence follows: TGTGCCTGGAGTGTCAGGGTGGGAGATACGCAGTATTTT. This is translated as CAWSVRVGDTQYF. The full variable domain, completed from the reference TRBV30 and TRBJ2-3 proteins outside the CDR3, reads SQTIHQWPATLVQPVGSPLSLECTVEGTSNPNLYWYRQAAGRGLQLLFYSVGIGQISSEVPQNLSASRPQDRQFILSSKKLLLSDSGFYLCAWSVRVGDTQYFGPGTRLTVL.